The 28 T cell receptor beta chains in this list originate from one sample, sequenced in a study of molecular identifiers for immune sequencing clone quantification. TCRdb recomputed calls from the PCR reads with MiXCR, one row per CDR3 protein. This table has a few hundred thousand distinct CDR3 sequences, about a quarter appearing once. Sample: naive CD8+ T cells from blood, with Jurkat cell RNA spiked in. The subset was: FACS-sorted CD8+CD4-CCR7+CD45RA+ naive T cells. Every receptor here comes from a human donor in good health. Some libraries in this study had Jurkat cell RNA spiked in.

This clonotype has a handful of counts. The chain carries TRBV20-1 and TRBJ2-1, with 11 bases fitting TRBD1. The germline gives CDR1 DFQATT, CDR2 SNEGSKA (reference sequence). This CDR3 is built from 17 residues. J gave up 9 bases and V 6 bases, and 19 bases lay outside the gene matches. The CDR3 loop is CSAPDRGQTYWDGEQFF. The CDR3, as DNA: TGCAGTGCGCCGGACAGGGGGCAGACATATTGGGACGGTGAGCAGTTCTTC.

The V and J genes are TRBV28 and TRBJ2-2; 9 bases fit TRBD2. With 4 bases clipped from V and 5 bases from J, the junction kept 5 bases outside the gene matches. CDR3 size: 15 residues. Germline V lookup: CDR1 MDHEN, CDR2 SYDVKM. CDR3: CASSYSGRPTGELFF. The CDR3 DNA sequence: TGTGCCAGCAGTTATAGCGGGAGACCAACCGGGGAGCTGTTTTTT.

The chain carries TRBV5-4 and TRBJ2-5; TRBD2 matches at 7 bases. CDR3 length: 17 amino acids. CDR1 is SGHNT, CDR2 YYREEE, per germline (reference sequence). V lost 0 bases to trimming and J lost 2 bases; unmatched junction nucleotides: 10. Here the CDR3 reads CASSLVGLGSGQETQYF. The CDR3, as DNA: TGTGCCAGCAGCTTGGTAGGCCTGGGTAGCGGGCAAGAGACCCAGTACTTC.

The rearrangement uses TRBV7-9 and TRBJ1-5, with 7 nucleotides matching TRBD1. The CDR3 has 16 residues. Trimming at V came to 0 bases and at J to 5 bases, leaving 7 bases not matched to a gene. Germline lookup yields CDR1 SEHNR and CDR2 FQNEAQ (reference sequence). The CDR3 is CASSLALTGNDQPQHF. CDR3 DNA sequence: TGTGCCAGCAGCTTAGCATTGACAGGGAATGATCAGCCCCAGCATTTT.

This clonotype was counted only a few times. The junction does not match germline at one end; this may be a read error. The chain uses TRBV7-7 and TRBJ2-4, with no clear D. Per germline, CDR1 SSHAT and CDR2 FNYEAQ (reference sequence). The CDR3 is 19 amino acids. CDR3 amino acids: CASSPRWAANTLDKNIQYF. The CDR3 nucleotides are TGTGCTAGCAGCCCTCGTTGGGCAGCGAATACTCTAGACAAAAACATTCAGTACTTC.

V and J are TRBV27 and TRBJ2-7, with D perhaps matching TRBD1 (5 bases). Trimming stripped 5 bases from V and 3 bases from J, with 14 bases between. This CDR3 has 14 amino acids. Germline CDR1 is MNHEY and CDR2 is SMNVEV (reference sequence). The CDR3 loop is CASSGQGNFYEQYF. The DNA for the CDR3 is TGTGCCAGCAGTGGGCAGGGTAATTTCTACGAGCAGTACTTC.

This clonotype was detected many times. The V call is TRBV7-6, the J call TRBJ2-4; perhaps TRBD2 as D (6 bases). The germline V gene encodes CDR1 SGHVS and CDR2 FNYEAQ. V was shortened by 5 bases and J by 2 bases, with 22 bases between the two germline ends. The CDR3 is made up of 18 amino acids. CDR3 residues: CASSPEGGRRGTKNIQYF. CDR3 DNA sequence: TGTGCCAGCAGCCCTGAGGGAGGCAGGAGAGGGACCAAAAACATTCAGTACTTC.

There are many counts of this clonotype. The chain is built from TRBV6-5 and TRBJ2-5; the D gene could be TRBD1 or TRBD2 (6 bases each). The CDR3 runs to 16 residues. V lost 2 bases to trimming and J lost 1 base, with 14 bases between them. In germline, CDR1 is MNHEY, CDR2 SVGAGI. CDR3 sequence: CASSYQRGAGQETQYF. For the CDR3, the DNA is TGTGCCAGCAGTTACCAAAGGGGGGCTGGCCAAGAGACCCAGTACTTC.

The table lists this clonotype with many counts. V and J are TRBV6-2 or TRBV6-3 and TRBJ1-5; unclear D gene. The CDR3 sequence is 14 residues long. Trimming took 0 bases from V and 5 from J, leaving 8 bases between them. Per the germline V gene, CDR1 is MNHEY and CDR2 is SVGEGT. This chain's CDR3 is CASSYSTLHQPQHF. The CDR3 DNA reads TGTGCCAGCAGTTACTCGACACTACATCAGCCCCAGCATTTT.

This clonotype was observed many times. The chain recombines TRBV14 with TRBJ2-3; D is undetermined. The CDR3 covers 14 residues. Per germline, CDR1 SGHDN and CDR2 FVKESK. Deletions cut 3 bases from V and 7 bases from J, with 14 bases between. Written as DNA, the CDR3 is TGTGCCAGCAGCCAGGACCGATTGAGAAATACGCAGTATTTT. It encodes CASSQDRLRNTQYF. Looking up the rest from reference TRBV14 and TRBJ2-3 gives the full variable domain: EAGVTQFPSHSVIEKGQTVTLRCDPISGHDNLYWYRRVMGKEIKFLLHFVKESKQDESGMPNNRFLAERTGGTYSTLKVQPAELEDSGVYFCASSQDRLRNTQYFGPGTRLTVL.

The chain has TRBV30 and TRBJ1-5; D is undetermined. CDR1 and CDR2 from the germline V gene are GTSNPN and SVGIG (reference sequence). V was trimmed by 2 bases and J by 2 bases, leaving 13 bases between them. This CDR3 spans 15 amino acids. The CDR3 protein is CAWSQGNGGNQPQHF. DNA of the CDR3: TGTGCCTGGAGTCAAGGGAATGGGGGCAATCAGCCCCAGCATTTT.

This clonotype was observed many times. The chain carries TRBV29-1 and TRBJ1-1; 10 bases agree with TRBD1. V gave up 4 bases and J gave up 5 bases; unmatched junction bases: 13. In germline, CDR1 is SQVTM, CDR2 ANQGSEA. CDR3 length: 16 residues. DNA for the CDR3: TGCAGCGTTGGGACGCACGGGACAGGGGCTTGGACTGAAGCTTTCTTT. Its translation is CSVGTHGTGAWTEAFF.

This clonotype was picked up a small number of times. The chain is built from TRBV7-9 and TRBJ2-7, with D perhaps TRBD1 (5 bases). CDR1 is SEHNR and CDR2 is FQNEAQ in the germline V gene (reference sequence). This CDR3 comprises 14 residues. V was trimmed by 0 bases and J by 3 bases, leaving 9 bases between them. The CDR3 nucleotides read TGTGCCAGCAGCTTAGCCGCCGACAGCTACGAGCAGTACTTC. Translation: CASSLAADSYEQYF.

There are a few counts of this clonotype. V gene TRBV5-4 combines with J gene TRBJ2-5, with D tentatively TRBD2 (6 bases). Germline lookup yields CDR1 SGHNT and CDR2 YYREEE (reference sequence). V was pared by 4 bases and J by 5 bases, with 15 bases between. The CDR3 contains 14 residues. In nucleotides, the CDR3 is TGTGCCAGCAGCACGTCGGGACTGTGGGAGACCCAGTACTTC. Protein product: CASSTSGLWETQYF.

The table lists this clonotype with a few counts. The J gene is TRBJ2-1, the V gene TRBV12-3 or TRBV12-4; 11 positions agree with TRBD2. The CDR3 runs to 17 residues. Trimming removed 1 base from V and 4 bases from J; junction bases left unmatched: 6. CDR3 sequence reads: CASSLGSGRASYNEQFF. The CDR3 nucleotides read TGTGCCAGCAGTTTAGGTAGCGGGAGGGCCTCGTACAATGAGCAGTTCTTC.

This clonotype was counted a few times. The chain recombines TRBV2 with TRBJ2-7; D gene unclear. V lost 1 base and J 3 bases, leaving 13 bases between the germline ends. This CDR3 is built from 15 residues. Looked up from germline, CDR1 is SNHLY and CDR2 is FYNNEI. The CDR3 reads CASSEGVDKLYEQYF. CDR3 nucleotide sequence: TGTGCCAGCAGTGAAGGGGTCGACAAACTCTACGAGCAGTACTTC.

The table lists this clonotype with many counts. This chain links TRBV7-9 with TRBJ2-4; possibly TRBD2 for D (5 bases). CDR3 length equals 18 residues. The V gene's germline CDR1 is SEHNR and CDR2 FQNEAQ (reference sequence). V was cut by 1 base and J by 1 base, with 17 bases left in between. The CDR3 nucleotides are TGTGCCAGCAGCTTAGTACAGTCCGGGGAGCCGGCCAAAAACATTCAGTACTTC. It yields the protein CASSLVQSGEPAKNIQYF.

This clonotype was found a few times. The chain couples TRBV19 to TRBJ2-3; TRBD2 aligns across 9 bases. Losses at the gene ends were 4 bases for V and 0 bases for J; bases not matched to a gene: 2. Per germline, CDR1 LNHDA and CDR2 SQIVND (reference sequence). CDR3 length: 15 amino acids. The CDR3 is CASSTLAGSTDTQYF. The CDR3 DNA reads TGTGCCAGTAGTACCCTAGCGGGGAGCACAGATACGCAGTATTTT.

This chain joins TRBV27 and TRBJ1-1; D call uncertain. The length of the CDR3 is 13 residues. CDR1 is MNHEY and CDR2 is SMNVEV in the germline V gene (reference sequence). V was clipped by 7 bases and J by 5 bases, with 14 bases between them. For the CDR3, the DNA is TGTGCCAGCAAATTATTAGGTCATACTGAAGCTTTCTTT. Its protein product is CASKLLGHTEAFF.

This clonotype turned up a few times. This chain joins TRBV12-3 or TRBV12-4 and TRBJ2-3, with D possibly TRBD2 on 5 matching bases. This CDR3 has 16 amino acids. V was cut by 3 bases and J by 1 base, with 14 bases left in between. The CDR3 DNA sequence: TGTGCCAGCAGTTTCCGGGCGGGCCCGGGCACAGATACGCAGTATTTT. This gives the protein CASSFRAGPGTDTQYF.

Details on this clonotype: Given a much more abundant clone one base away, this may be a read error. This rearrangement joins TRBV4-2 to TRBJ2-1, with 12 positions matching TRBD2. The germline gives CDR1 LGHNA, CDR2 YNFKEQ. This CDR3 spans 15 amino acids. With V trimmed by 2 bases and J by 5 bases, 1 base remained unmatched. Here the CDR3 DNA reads TGTGCCAGCAGCCAACTAGCGGGGGGGGACAATGAGCAGTTCTTC. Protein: CASSQLAGGDNEQFF.

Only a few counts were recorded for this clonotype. In DNA form, the CDR3 reads TGTGCCAGCAGAAACGAAGGGTTGGCTAATGAAAAACTGTTTTTT. Amino acids: CASRNEGLANEKLFF. The chain carries TRBV6-1 and TRBJ1-4; D remains unclear. The CDR3 is made up of 15 amino acids. The V and J ends lost 6 bases and 3 bases respectively, with 14 bases between them. The germline V gene has CDR1 MNHNS and CDR2 SASEGT.

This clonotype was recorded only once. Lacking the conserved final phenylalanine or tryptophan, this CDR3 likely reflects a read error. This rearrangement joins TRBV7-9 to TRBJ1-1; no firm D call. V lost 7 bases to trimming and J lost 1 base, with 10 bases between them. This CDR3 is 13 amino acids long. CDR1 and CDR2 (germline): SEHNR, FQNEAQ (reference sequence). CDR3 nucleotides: TGTGCCAGCACCCAAGGCGGGAACACTGAAGCTTTCTCT. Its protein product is CASTQGGNTEAFS.

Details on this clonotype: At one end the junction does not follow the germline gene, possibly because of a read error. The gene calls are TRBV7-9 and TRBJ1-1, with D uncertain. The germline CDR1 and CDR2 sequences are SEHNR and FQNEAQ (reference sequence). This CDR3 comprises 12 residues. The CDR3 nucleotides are TGTGCCGGCAGCACCGGACTACCTGAAGCTTTCTTT. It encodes CAGSTGLPEAFF.

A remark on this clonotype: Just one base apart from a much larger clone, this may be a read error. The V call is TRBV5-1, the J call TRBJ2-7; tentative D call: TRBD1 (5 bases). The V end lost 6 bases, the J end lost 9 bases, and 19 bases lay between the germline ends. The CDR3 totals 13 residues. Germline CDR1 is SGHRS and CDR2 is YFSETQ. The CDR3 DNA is TGCGCCAGCAACCAGGGTGGGTTGGACGGGCAGTACTTC. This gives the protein CASNQGGLDGQYF.

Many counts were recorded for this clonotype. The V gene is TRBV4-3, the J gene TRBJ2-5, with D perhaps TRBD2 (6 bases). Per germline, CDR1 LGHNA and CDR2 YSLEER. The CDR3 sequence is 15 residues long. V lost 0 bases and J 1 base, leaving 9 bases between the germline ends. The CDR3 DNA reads TGCGCCAGCAGCCAAGATGCGGGGCTCCAAGAGACCCAGTACTTC. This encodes CASSQDAGLQETQYF.

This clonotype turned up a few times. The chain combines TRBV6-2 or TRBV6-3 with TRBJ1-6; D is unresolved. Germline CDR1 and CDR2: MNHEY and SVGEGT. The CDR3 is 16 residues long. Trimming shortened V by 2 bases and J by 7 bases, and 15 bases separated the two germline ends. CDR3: CASSYDRPVWNSPLHF. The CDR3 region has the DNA TGTGCCAGCAGTTACGATAGACCGGTATGGAATTCACCCCTCCACTTT.

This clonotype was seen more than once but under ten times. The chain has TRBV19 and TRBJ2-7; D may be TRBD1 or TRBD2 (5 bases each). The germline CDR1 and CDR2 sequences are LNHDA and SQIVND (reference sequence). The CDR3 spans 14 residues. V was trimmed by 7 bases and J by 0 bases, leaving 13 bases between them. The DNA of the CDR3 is TGTGCCAGTAATGGGGGTTCCCCCTCCTACGAGCAGTACTTC. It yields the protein CASNGGSPSYEQYF. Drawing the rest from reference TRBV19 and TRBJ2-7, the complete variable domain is DGGITQSPKYLFRKEGQNVTLSCEQNLNHDAMYWYRQDPGQGLRLIYYSQIVNDFQKGDIAEGYSVSREKKESFPLTVTSAQKNPTAFYLCASNGGSPSYEQYFGPGTRLTVT.